This entry lists 9 T cell receptor beta chains sequenced from one sample in a study of T cell responses to AZD1222 COVID-19 vaccine. Measured with immunoSEQ multiplex PCR; TCRdb has only the in-frame clones, and not every one. The sample records over 85,000 clones, around 90% being singletons. Specimen: peripheral blood, collected on day 0 of AZD1222 vaccination. The source is an adult in good health.

This rearrangement joins TRBV1 to TRBJ2-7; the table assigns TRBD2, which was not confirmed against the DNA. TRBV1 is annotated as a pseudogene. The CDR3 covers 13 residues. CDR3 nucleotides: TGCACCAGCAGCCAGAGGCGGGGTCGCGAGCAGTACTTC. It translates to CTSSQRRGREQYF.

This clone has just one count. The genes are TRBV27 and TRBJ2-7; 7 nucleotides agree with TRBD2. Germline-derived CDR1 and CDR2 are MNHEY and SMNVEV (reference sequence). V was clipped by 4 bases and J by 6 bases; unmatched bases: 9. This CDR3 region has 14 residues. The chain's CDR3 is CASSSEGGRIEQYF. CDR3 sequence (DNA): TGTGCCAGCAGTTCCGAGGGAGGGCGGATCGAGCAGTACTTC.

V and J are TRBV7-2 and TRBJ2-7, with 11 bases aligning to TRBD2. This CDR3 is built from 15 residues. The trim removed 2 bases at V and 6 bases at J, leaving 6 bases unmatched. The V gene's germline CDR1 is SGHTA and CDR2 FQGNSA. The CDR3 sequence is CASSLSSGGAVEQYF. The CDR3 DNA reads TGTGCCAGCAGCTTAAGTAGCGGGGGGGCCGTCGAGCAGTACTTC.

This sequence joins TRBV19 and TRBJ1-1; 7 positions match TRBD1. The germline CDR1 and CDR2 sequences are LNHDA and SQIVND (reference sequence). After removal of 6 bases from V and 2 bases from J, the junction contained 9 bases not matched to a gene. This CDR3 has 15 amino acids. Here the CDR3 reads CASRTGTATNTEAFF. CDR3 sequence (DNA): TGTGCCAGTAGGACCGGGACAGCCACAAACACTGAAGCTTTCTTT.

In its sample, this clone was seen once. J is TRBJ2-4 and V is TRBV5-1, with 11 bases identical to TRBD1. Trimming at V came to 4 bases and at J to 6 bases, leaving 3 bases not matched to a gene. The length of the CDR3 is 14 residues. Germline V gene lookup returns CDR1 SGHRS and CDR2 YFSETQ. CDR3 nucleotides: TGCGCCAGCAGCCCTGGACAGGGGGCAAACATTCAGTACTTC. It specifies CASSPGQGANIQYF.

The chain employs TRBV6-5 and TRBJ1-2, with D unclear. From germline, CDR1 is MNHEY and CDR2 SVGAGI. This CDR3 comprises 14 residues. The germline V and J ends were trimmed by 6 bases and 4 bases, with 15 bases remaining between them. CDR3 DNA: TGTGCCAGCAGCCTCGAGGCGGGAATCTATGGCTACACCTTC. Protein product: CASSLEAGIYGYTF.

The V and J genes are TRBV5-6 and TRBJ1-4; D is unresolved. The CDR3 has 16 residues. V was pared by 4 bases and J by 0 bases, with 13 bases between. Germline CDR1 and CDR2: SGHDT and YYEEEE. The CDR3 loop reads CASSVDLSATNEKLFF. The CDR3 DNA is TGTGCCAGCAGCGTAGACCTGAGCGCAACTAATGAAAAACTGTTTTTT.

This clone counts as medium-sized. The chain joins TRBV5-4 to TRBJ1-2; 7 bases are a match to TRBD1. V was pared by 4 bases and J by 7 bases, with 7 bases of the junction left unmatched. This CDR3 has 13 residues. Germline CDR1 and CDR2: SGHNT and YYREEE (reference sequence). Here the CDR3 DNA reads TGTGCCAGCAGCCACTCCAGGGGGATTGGCTACACCTTC. Translated: CASSHSRGIGYTF.

The J gene is TRBJ1-1, the V gene TRBV3-1 (or the pseudogene TRBV3-2), with D hard to call. The CDR3 has 14 residues. The ends were cut back, 1 base at V and 0 bases at J, with 6 bases in the middle. The germline gives CDR1 LGHDT, CDR2 YNNKEL (reference sequence). CDR3 bases: TGTGCCAGCAGCCAAGCATTAATGAACACTGAAGCTTTCTTT. Encoded protein: CASSQALMNTEAFF.